This is a list of T cell receptor beta chains from one sample in a study of CD8 T cells in Susac syndrome. TCRdb processed the immunoSEQ multiplex PCR reads anew with MiXCR; each CDR3 protein has one entry. This sample carries around 200,000 distinct CDR3 sequences, around 94% of them seen once, and the ten largest clones take 0.099%. Material: CD4+ T cells from PBMCs. The receptors were sampled from a human donor with Susac syndrome. CDR3s include the opening cysteine and the closing phenylalanine or tryptophan. The D gene is left open where the match is weak. The size of a clone is reported for some rows only, either as once, few or many, or as a class for expanded clones.

.	TRBJ2-3	.	TRBV6-4	TGTGCCAGCGGACGGGAACAGGGAGATACGCAGTATTTT	CASGREQGDTQYF
.	TRBJ1-5	.	TRBV30	TGTGCCTGGAGAGAAGGCGCCTATCAGCCCCAGCATTTT	CAWREGAYQPQHF
.	TRBJ2-3	.	TRBV6-2/TRBV6-3	TGTGCCAGCACCGCAGGAGGATGGGATACGCAGTATTTT	CASTAGGWDTQYF
.	TRBJ1-5	.	TRBV4-1	TGCGCCAGCAGCCCCCAGGGCGAAAGCAATCAGCCCCAGCATTTT	CASSPQGESNQPQHF
.	TRBJ2-1	.	TRBV15	TGTGCCACCAGCAGAGAAGCGCGTACTGAGCAGTTCTTC	CATSREARTEQFF
.	TRBJ2-5	.	TRBV7-2	TGTGCCAGCACCGACCGAGGGGGGAGTCGCTTGGAGACCCAGTACTTC	CASTDRGGSRLETQYF
TRBD1	TRBJ2-5	once	TRBV24-1	TGTGCCACCAGTGATCCCAACTGGACAGGGCCCCAAGAGACCCAGTACTTC	CATSDPNWTGPQETQYF
TRBD1	TRBJ2-3	once	TRBV12-3/TRBV12-4	TGTGCCAGTAGACAGGGCGGCGGAGCAGATACGCAGTATTTT	CASRQGGGADTQYF
.	TRBJ2-5	.	TRBV20-1	TGCAGTGCAGACAACCAAGAGACCCAGTACTTC	CSADNQETQYF
.	TRBJ1-1	.	TRBV18	TGTGCCAGCTCCCAGGCGGGGGCAATGAACACTGAAGCTTTCTTT	CASSQAGAMNTEAFF
.	TRBJ2-1	.	TRBV9	TGTGCCAGCAGCGTAATGGGCCATTCCCCCAATGAGCAGTTCTTC	CASSVMGHSPNEQFF
.	TRBJ1-6	.	TRBV12-3/TRBV12-4	TGTGCCAGCAGTTTGGGGGTCTTCGGTTCACCCCTCCACTTT	CASSLGVFGSPLHF
TRBD1	TRBJ2-1	once	TRBV18	TGTGCCAGCTCACCCAGGACAGGAGCTTACAATGAGCAGTTCTTC	CASSPRTGAYNEQFF
.	TRBJ2-1	.	TRBV18	TGTGCCAGCTCTCAAGGCGGGGCCTCCTACAATGAGCAGTTCTTC	CASSQGGASYNEQFF
.	TRBJ1-2	.	TRBV2	TGTGCCAGCCGGACAGTACTATATGGCTACACCTTC	CASRTVLYGYTF
TRBD2	TRBJ2-3	.	TRBV29-1	TGCAGCGTTGGGGGGAGGGCCGCAGATACGCAGTATTTT	CSVGGRAADTQYF
.	TRBJ2-7	.	TRBV20-1	TGCAGTGCTAGACTTACGTCTCCGCCAAGCTCCTACGAGCAGTACTTC	CSARLTSPPSSYEQYF
.	TRBJ1-5	.	TRBV19	TGTGCCAGTAGTTCTATTCCTGCCAGCAATCAGCCCCAGCATTTT	CASSSIPASNQPQHF
.	TRBJ1-6	.	TRBV20-1	TGCAGTGCTAGAGTTACACAGAATTCACCCCTCCACTTT	CSARVTQNSPLHF
.	TRBJ1-2	.	TRBV30	TGTGCCTGGAGTCGGGCACAAGAGCACTATGGCTACACCTTC	CAWSRAQEHYGYTF